Listed below are T cell receptor beta chains from one sample, sequenced in a study of neurological immune-mediated disorders. TCRdb re-derived calls from the 5' RACE reads in MiXCR, one entry per CDR3 protein. The sample lists about 49,000 distinct CDR3 sequences, 10% occurring once. Sequencing was done on a sample of PBMCs. Source of these receptors: a woman in her forties in good health. CDR3s include the opening cysteine and the closing phenylalanine or tryptophan. The D gene is left open where the match is weak. Part of the rows lack a size; the others show once, few, many or a class for expanded clones.

j_call d_call v_call clone_size cdr3_nt cdr3_aa
TRBJ2-1 TRBD1 TRBV12-3/TRBV12-4 many TGTGCCAGCAGCGACAGGGTCGCAGGCTACAATGAGCAGTTCTTC CASSDRVAGYNEQFF
TRBJ1-1 . TRBV18 . TGTGCCAGCTCACCCTTTCTAAATGACGCCTCTGAAGCTTTCTTT CASSPFLNDASEAFF
TRBJ1-6 TRBD1 TRBV7-2 many TGTGCCAGCAGCTTAGAGGGGGCCGAGAATTCACCCCTCCACTTT CASSLEGAENSPLHF
TRBJ2-7 . TRBV20-1 many TGCAGTGCTAAACCCGGGGCATCCTACGAGCAGTACTTC CSAKPGASYEQYF
TRBJ1-5 . TRBV10-3 many TGTGCCATCAGTGAGTCCCTTTTTAGCAATCAGCCCCAGCATTTT CAISESLFSNQPQHF
TRBJ1-2 . TRBV12-3/TRBV12-4 many TGTGCCAGCTGTCGCGAGAGAGCTAACTATGGCTACACCTTC CASCRERANYGYTF
TRBJ2-2 TRBD1 TRBV7-2 . TGTGCCAGCAGCTTTAGCCACAGGGGGAACACCGGGGAGCTGTTTTTT CASSFSHRGNTGELFF
TRBJ2-5 . TRBV28 many TGTGCCAGCAGTTTGGGGGGGCGAGGAGAGACCCAGTACTTC CASSLGGRGETQYF
TRBJ1-5 . TRBV6-6 many TGTGCCAGCAGTCCCAAAAAGGGGCTTAGCAATCAGCCCCAGCATTTT CASSPKKGLSNQPQHF
TRBJ2-2 TRBD1 TRBV7-6 many TGTGCCAGCAGCTTATATGGACAGGGGGCGACCGGGGAGCTGTTTTTT CASSLYGQGATGELFF
TRBJ2-3 TRBD2 TRBV10-3 many TGTGCCACCGGAACGGGACTAGCGGGAGGGCCGGTGGTGTCAGATACGCAGTATTTT CATGTGLAGGPVVSDTQYF
TRBJ2-1 . TRBV6-2/TRBV6-3 many TGTGCCAGCAGTTTATCCCGGACGGGTCGGATCTACAATGAGCAGTTCTTC CASSLSRTGRIYNEQFF
TRBJ2-7 . TRBV5-1 many TGCGCCAGCGGTAACACACACGAGCAGTACTTC CASGNTHEQYF
TRBJ1-1 . TRBV5-6 many TGTGCCAGCAGCTTGGCCGGCGGGGGCCAAACTGAAGCTTTCTTT CASSLAGGGQTEAFF
TRBJ2-1 TRBD2 TRBV7-2 . TGTGCCAGCAGCTTAGTTATAGCGGGTGAGCAGTTCTTC CASSLVIAGEQFF
TRBJ2-3 TRBD1 TRBV29-1 few TGCAGCGTGCTCCACAGGGGCTTCGAGGATACGCAGTATTTT CSVLHRGFEDTQYF
TRBJ2-7 . TRBV12-3/TRBV12-4 . TGTGCCAGCAGTTCACCCCCCCATACAGGATACTACGAGCAGTACTTC CASSSPPHTGYYEQYF
TRBJ2-2 . TRBV14 many TGTGCCAGCAGCCAAACCCCCGGGGAGCTGTTTTTT CASSQTPGELFF
TRBJ2-1 TRBD2 TRBV20-1 many TGCAGTGCTATAGGACTAGCGGGAGTATCGAATGAGCAGTTCTTC CSAIGLAGVSNEQFF
TRBJ1-2 TRBD1 TRBV18 many TGTGCCAGCTCGCCTACAACATGGGGACAGGGGGCGACCTATGGCTACACCTTC CASSPTTWGQGATYGYTF